This T cell receptor (beta chain) was captured by sequencing in a study of blood T cell repertoires in COVID-19. Whole-study context: From the United States, Italy and Spain came samples of acute and convalescent COVID-19. Sample material is recorded as cDNA or gDNA derived from T cells, B-cell-depleted T cells, or PBMCs.

Trimming took 4 bases from V and 7 from J; bases not matched to a gene: 13. Germline-derived CDR1 and CDR2 are SGHVS and FQNEAQ. This CDR3 has 16 amino acids. Clones were read by immunoSEQ multiplex PCR, and TCRdb kept only the in-frame ones, dropping some. The sample contains 150,000 to 200,000 clones, 75% to 90% of which appear only once. This chain links TRBV7-8 with TRBJ2-1, with 7 positions matching TRBD2. This clonotype originated in a woman aged 45-60 years who had recovered from COVID-19. Sequenced input: PBMCs or T cells enriched from blood (not recorded which). In nucleotides, the CDR3 is TGTGCCAGCAGCTCTCCGGTAGCGGGCCAGATAAATGAGCAGTTCTTC. This encodes CASSSPVAGQINEQFF.